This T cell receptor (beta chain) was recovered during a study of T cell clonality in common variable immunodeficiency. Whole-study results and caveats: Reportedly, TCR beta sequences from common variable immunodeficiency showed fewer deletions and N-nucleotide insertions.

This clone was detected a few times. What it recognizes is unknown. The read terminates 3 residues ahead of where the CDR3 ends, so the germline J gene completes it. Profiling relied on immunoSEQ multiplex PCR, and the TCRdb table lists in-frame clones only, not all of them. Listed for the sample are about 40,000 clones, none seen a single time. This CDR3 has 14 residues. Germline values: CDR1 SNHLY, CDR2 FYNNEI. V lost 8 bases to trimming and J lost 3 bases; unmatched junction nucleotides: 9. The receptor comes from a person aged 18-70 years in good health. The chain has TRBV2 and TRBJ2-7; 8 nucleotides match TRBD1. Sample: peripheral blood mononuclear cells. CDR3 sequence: CASDPGQANYEQYF. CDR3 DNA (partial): TGTGCCAGCGACCCGGGACAGGCTAACTACGAG.